This T cell receptor beta chain emerged from a study of OX40 agonist ivuxolimab in advanced cancers. The repertoire was sequenced with immunoSEQ multiplex PCR; TCRdb's copy has only in-frame clones and lacks some. The sample holds 85,000 to 100,000 clones, approximately 85% seen once. The CDR3 covers 16 residues. Trimming pared 0 bases from V and 4 bases from J, leaving 11 bases between. CDR1 is SGHRS, CDR2 YFSETQ, per germline. The V gene is TRBV5-1, the J gene TRBJ2-6; perhaps TRBD1 as D (6 bases). Sequenced here: CD4+ or CD8+ T cells sorted from blood, sampled in a trial of the OX40 agonist ivuxolimab. This TCR came from an adult with an advanced solid tumor such as melanoma, head and neck, liver or kidney cancer. For the CDR3, the DNA is TGCGCCAGCAGCTTGGTAGCAGGGGCCGGGGCCAACGTCCTGACTTTC. Its protein is CASSLVAGAGANVLTF.